One sample yielded the 26 T cell receptor beta chains listed below, sequenced in a study of blood T cell repertoires in COVID-19. Generated by immunoSEQ multiplex PCR, the TCRdb table keeps only in-frame clones and is missing some. Counted here are about 350,000 clones, almost 90% occurring once; the ten biggest clones make up under 1.2%. Sequenced: PBMCs or T cells enriched from blood (not recorded which). All receptors come from a woman in her 30s who had been exposed to COVID-19.

The chain employs TRBV19 and TRBJ2-1; maybe TRBD2 (6 bases). The germline V and J ends were trimmed by 3 bases and 10 bases, with 13 bases remaining between them. The CDR3 loop spans 13 amino acids. Germline V CDR1 and CDR2: LNHDA, SQIVND (reference sequence). The CDR3 DNA reads as TGTGCCAGTAGTATTGGAGGTAGCGGCGAGCAGTTCTTC. It specifies CASSIGGSGEQFF.

The J gene is TRBJ2-5, the V gene TRBV5-1; the D is unclear. Germline loops: CDR1 SGHRS, CDR2 YFSETQ. CDR3 length equals 13 residues. V was trimmed by 5 bases and J by 3 bases, leaving 11 bases between them. In nucleotides, the CDR3 is TGCGCCAGCAGGCCCCAGGTGGAAGAGACCCAGTACTTC. It translates to CASRPQVEETQYF.

The V call is TRBV28, the J call TRBJ2-1, with TRBD2 matching over 8 bases. V was pared by 4 bases and J by 3 bases, with 5 bases of the junction left unmatched. The CDR3 loop spans 15 amino acids. The germline V gene encodes CDR1 MDHEN and CDR2 SYDVKM. Here the CDR3 DNA reads TGTGCCAGCAGTTCTGGGGGACTAGACTACAATGAGCAGTTCTTC. Translated, it gives CASSSGGLDYNEQFF.

The chain recombines TRBV7-3 with TRBJ1-1; a possible D gene is TRBD1 (5 bases). Deletions cut 5 bases from V and 2 bases from J, with 12 bases between. The CDR3 is 14 amino acids. Per germline, CDR1 SGHTA and CDR2 FQGTGA. The CDR3 DNA follows: TGTGCCAGCAGCAGGCAGGGAGGCAACACTGAAGCTTTCTTT. It is translated as CASSRQGGNTEAFF.

The V call is TRBV12-3 or TRBV12-4, the J call TRBJ2-3; D remains unclear. CDR3 length: 12 amino acids. V was cut by 5 bases and J by 6 bases, with 9 bases left in between. The CDR3 sequence is CASSLPLDTQYF. CDR3 DNA sequence: TGTGCCAGCAGTCTTCCGTTGGATACGCAGTATTTT.

The CDR3 bases are TGTGCTAGTGGTTTCATAAACTCAACTAGCGGGAAGCGCACAGATACGCAGTATTTT. Translating gives CASGFINSTSGKRTDTQYF. The chain recombines TRBV12-5 with TRBJ2-3; 10 bases fit TRBD2. Looked up from germline, CDR1 is LGHNT and CDR2 is FRNRAP. V lost 3 bases to trimming and J lost 1 base; unmatched junction nucleotides: 13. The CDR3 sequence is 19 residues long. The full variable domain, in which reference TRBV12-5 and TRBJ2-3 provide the parts outside the CDR3, is DARVTQTPRHKVTEMGQEVTMRCQPILGHNTVFWYRQTMMQGLELLAYFRNRAPLDDSGMPKDRFSAEMPDATLATLKIQPSEPRDSAVYFCASGFINSTSGKRTDTQYFGPGTRLTVL.

The chain employs TRBV15 and TRBJ2-3; 12 bases map to TRBD2. Trimming took 5 bases from V and 3 from J; bases not matched to a gene: 6. Per germline, CDR1 LNHNV and CDR2 YYDKDF (reference sequence). There are 16 residues in the CDR3. CDR3 in amino acids: CATSGRLAGATDTQYF. The CDR3 DNA reads as TGTGCCACCAGCGGACGACTAGCGGGAGCGACAGATACGCAGTATTTT.

V gene TRBV11-2 combines with J gene TRBJ2-7, with 14 bases identical to TRBD2. The CDR3 runs 16 residues. The V segment lost 2 bases and the J segment 7 bases; nucleotides outside the gene matches: 7. CDR1 is SGHAT, CDR2 FQNNGV, per germline. The CDR3 loop is CASSLRETSGREEQYF. CDR3 nucleotide sequence: TGTGCCAGCAGCTTAAGAGAGACTAGCGGGAGGGAAGAGCAGTACTTC.

CDR3 DNA sequence: TGTGCCAGTAGTAGGAGCAGGGGGTATGAGCAGTTCTTC. Amino acid sequence: CASSRSRGYEQFF. The gene calls are TRBV19 and TRBJ2-1; 7 nucleotides line up with TRBD1. The CDR3 runs 13 residues. The germline V gene encodes CDR1 LNHDA and CDR2 SQIVND (reference sequence). Trimming cost V 4 bases and J 8 bases; bases outside gene matches: 5.

For the CDR3, the DNA is TGTGCCAGCGGAGGGACAGGGAAGGGCTACGAGCAGTACTTC. This encodes CASGGTGKGYEQYF. The chain carries TRBV2 and TRBJ2-7; 9 positions agree with TRBD1. Trimming cost V 8 bases and J 3 bases; bases outside gene matches: 8. The CDR3 sequence is 14 residues long. Germline assignment: CDR1 SNHLY and CDR2 FYNNEI.

The chain combines TRBV28 with TRBJ2-7; 9 nucleotides align to TRBD2. The CDR3 sequence is 15 residues long. The germline CDR1 and CDR2 sequences are MDHEN and SYDVKM. Trimming at V came to 6 bases and at J to 2 bases, leaving 8 bases not matched to a gene. The CDR3 spells CASRPAGGRAYEQYF. As DNA, the CDR3 is TGTGCCAGCAGGCCGGCTGGCGGGAGGGCCTACGAGCAGTACTTC.

This clone has more than one count but fewer than ten. This sequence joins TRBV7-6 and TRBJ1-1; no firm D call. V was trimmed by 5 bases and J by 0 bases, leaving 13 bases between them. The CDR3 is 15 residues long. From germline, CDR1 is SGHVS and CDR2 FNYEAQ. The CDR3 loop reads CASSPPEGMNTEAFF. The CDR3, as DNA: TGTGCCAGCAGCCCCCCGGAGGGTATGAACACTGAAGCTTTCTTT.

The chain links TRBV5-8 to TRBJ2-7, with a tentative D call TRBD2 (6 bases). CDR1 is SGHTS and CDR2 is YDEGEE in the germline V gene. Trimming took 0 bases from V and 2 from J, leaving 12 bases between them. The CDR3 totals 15 residues. DNA for the CDR3: TGTGCCAGCAGCTTGGGGGACTCGGGAACCTACGAGCAGTACTTC. Its translation: CASSLGDSGTYEQYF.

This chain links TRBV3-1 (or the pseudogene TRBV3-2) with TRBJ2-1; TRBD1 matches at 12 bases. The length of the CDR3 is 16 residues. Unmatched junction bases numbered 3, after V lost 1 base and J lost 5 bases. Germline V gives CDR1 LGHDT, CDR2 YNNKEL (reference sequence). The DNA of the CDR3 is TGTGCCAGCAGCCAAGCGGGACAGGGGGCCGACAATGAGCAGTTCTTC. It yields the protein CASSQAGQGADNEQFF.

This chain links TRBV7-2 with TRBJ2-7; 8 bases are a match to TRBD2. The CDR3 contains 16 residues. Germline CDR1 and CDR2: SGHTA and FQGNSA. Trimming removed 1 base from V and 3 bases from J; junction bases left unmatched: 8. The CDR3 DNA reads TGTGCCAGCAGCTTAGTCGGCGGGACTAGAAGCTACGAGCAGTACTTC. It yields the protein CASSLVGGTRSYEQYF.

This clone was counted once. V is TRBV6-1 and J is TRBJ1-3; D ambiguous. The germline CDR1 and CDR2 sequences are MNHNS and SASEGT. The CDR3 has 19 amino acids. Trimming shortened V by 1 base and J by 0 bases, and 19 bases separated the two germline ends. This chain's CDR3 is CASSEVSAGLSYSGNTIYF. The CDR3 nucleotides read TGTGCCAGCAGTGAAGTTTCGGCAGGCCTTTCCTACTCTGGAAACACCATATATTTT.

V gene TRBV5-1 combines with J gene TRBJ2-7; 12 bases align to TRBD1. V lost 0 bases and J lost 4; bases outside the gene matches: 11. Looked up from germline, CDR1 is SGHRS and CDR2 is YFSETQ. This CDR3 contains 18 residues. The CDR3 nucleotides read TGCGCCAGCAGCTTGGCCCCTTCCGGGACAGGGGGCGTTTACGAGCAGTACTTC. This codes for CASSLAPSGTGGVYEQYF.

The V and J genes are TRBV5-1 and TRBJ1-2, with a tentative D call TRBD1 (6 bases). The length of the CDR3 is 12 residues. The ends were cut back, 4 bases at V and 6 bases at J, with 10 bases in the middle. CDR1 SGHRS and CDR2 YFSETQ come from the germline V gene. DNA for the CDR3: TGCGCCAGCAGCACCAACAGGGATGGCTACACCTTC. Translation gives CASSTNRDGYTF.

In DNA form, the CDR3 reads TGTGCCAGCAGCCCTTCGGGACTAGCGGGCACAGATACGCAGTATTTT. Residues: CASSPSGLAGTDTQYF. The chain recombines TRBV9 with TRBJ2-3, with 11 bases identical to TRBD2. Trimming cost V 4 bases and J 1 base; bases outside gene matches: 5. This CDR3 is built from 16 residues. Germline-derived CDR1 and CDR2 are SGDLS and YYNGEE.

This chain uses TRBV11-3 with TRBJ1-6; D not resolved. Germline lookup yields CDR1 SGHNT and CDR2 YENEEA. CDR3 length: 15 amino acids. The V gene lost 1 base and the J gene lost 7 bases, with 11 bases spanning the gap. The CDR3 DNA is TGTGCCAGCAGCTTAGGACAATCCTTAAATTCACCCCTCCACTTT. It codes for CASSLGQSLNSPLHF.

As concerns this clone: Other nucleotide sequences in the sample specify the same CDR3. The rearrangement links TRBV5-1 to TRBJ2-7; 10 bases map to TRBD1. The CDR3 runs 14 residues. From germline, CDR1 is SGHRS and CDR2 YFSETQ. The junction had 1 base not matched to a gene; V was cut back by 0 bases and J by 4 bases. The DNA of the CDR3 is TGCGCCAGCAGCTTGGGACAGGGGGCTTACGAGCAGTACTTC. Amino acid sequence: CASSLGQGAYEQYF.

The chain links TRBV10-2 to TRBJ1-5; D call uncertain. V was trimmed by 4 bases and J by 4 bases, leaving 11 bases between them. CDR1 is WSHSY, CDR2 SAAADI, per germline. The CDR3 loop spans 14 amino acids. CDR3 in amino acids: CASSVFGGNQPQHF. For the CDR3, the DNA is TGCGCCAGCAGTGTATTTGGCGGGAATCAGCCCCAGCATTTT.

About this clone itself: One end of the junction does not line up with germline, which may come from a read error. This chain connects TRBV7-3 to TRBJ1-2, with 7 bases fitting TRBD1. The CDR3 length is 13 residues. CDR1 SGHTA and CDR2 FQGTGA come from the germline V gene. The CDR3 DNA is TGTGCCAGCAGCTTAATGGACAGGTCCCTCCTATCTTTC. Amino acids: CASSLMDRSLLSF.

This chain uses TRBV6-5 with TRBJ2-1; a weak D match, TRBD2 (6 bases). The V gene's germline CDR1 is MNHEY and CDR2 SVGAGI. Trimming removed 4 bases from V and 5 bases from J, with 12 bases in between. The CDR3 is 14 amino acids. The CDR3 sequence is CASSFTRRDNEQFF. Here the CDR3 DNA reads TGTGCCAGCAGTTTTACACGGAGGGACAATGAGCAGTTCTTC.

The gene calls are TRBV15 and TRBJ2-5, with a tentative D call TRBD2 (6 bases). The CDR3 consists of 14 residues. Deletions cut 5 bases from V and 5 bases from J, with 15 bases between. Looked up from germline, CDR1 is LNHNV and CDR2 is YYDKDF (reference sequence). CDR3: CATSRRLDVETQYF. CDR3 nucleotides: TGTGCCACCAGCCGGCGACTAGATGTGGAGACCCAGTACTTC.

The chain links TRBV2 to TRBJ1-2; possibly TRBD1 for D (5 bases). The V end was cut by 1 base, the J end by 7 bases, with 13 bases between. Germline CDR1 reads SNHLY; CDR2 reads FYNNEI. The CDR3 extends over 14 amino acids. The CDR3 loop is CASSEVGGASGYTF. The CDR3 DNA sequence: TGTGCCAGCAGTGAAGTCGGAGGGGCGAGTGGCTACACCTTC.